This T cell receptor (beta chain) was captured in a study of T cell changes during pregnancy in multiple sclerosis. V was clipped by 4 bases and J by 2 bases, with 12 bases between them. The CDR3 is made up of 14 amino acids. CDR1 and CDR2 (germline): SGHRS, YFSETQ. Profiling relied on immunoSEQ multiplex PCR, and the TCRdb table lists in-frame clones only, not all of them. The sample yields about 35,000 clones, roughly 90% seen once. The chain employs TRBV5-1 and TRBJ1-2; D might be TRBD1 (6 bases). Sequences were derived from peripheral blood, sampled in the third trimester of pregnancy. This TCR derives from a female donor in good health, enrolled as a control in a pregnancy study. The CDR3 coding sequence is TGCGCCAGCAGCCCCACAGGACAGAACTATGGCTACACCTTC. Amino acid sequence: CASSPTGQNYGYTF.